The subject of this entry is one TCR beta chain. Its cognate antigen is unknown. V lost 0 bases, J lost 5 bases, and 6 bases stayed unmatched. Germline V lookup: CDR1 LGHDT, CDR2 YNNKEL (reference sequence). The length of the CDR3 is 16 residues. The sample is drawn from a study of CD8 T cells in ankylosing spondylitis. Quantitative 5'-RACE with molecular barcodes generated TCR beta libraries. TCRdb independently ran MiXCR on the 5' RACE reads; one entry per CDR3 protein. Among 250,000 or so distinct CDR3 sequences listed, over 15% were seen once. Points from the study as a whole: Blood from ankylosing spondylitis patients appeared to carry a characteristic roughly 8-variant TCR beta motif. Within matched ankylosing spondylitis synovial fluid, disease-linked clones were reportedly significantly enriched.

The chain combines TRBV3-1 with TRBJ2-1; 8 bases line up with TRBD2. Material for sequencing was blood, either unsorted or a sorted T cell fraction (not recorded which). The TCR comes from a male donor with ankylosing spondylitis or in good health (not recorded which). CDR3 DNA: TGTGCCAGCAGCCAAGAAGCTAGCGGGTCGCACAATGAGCAGTTCTTC. It specifies CASSQEASGSHNEQFF.